These 24 T cell receptor beta chains originate from one sample sequenced in a study of identifying expanded T cells in peripheral blood. This table comes from immunoSEQ multiplex PCR, and its TCRdb copy is limited to in-frame clones, with some not included. The sample shows 80,000 to 90,000 clones, approximately 91% of them seen only once. Material for sequencing was blood. These receptors were collected from a person between 18 and 75 years old in good health.

The chain combines TRBV20-1 with TRBJ2-3; the D gene is possibly TRBD1 (6 bases). The CDR3 consists of 11 residues. Germline CDR1 and CDR2: DFQATT and SNEGSKA (reference sequence). Trimming shortened V by 3 bases and J by 12 bases, and 13 bases separated the two germline ends. The CDR3 region is CSARTPGQQYF. For the CDR3, the DNA is TGCAGTGCTAGGACCCCGGGACAACAGTATTTT.

V and J are TRBV4-3 and TRBJ1-2; D might be TRBD1 (6 bases). V lost 0 bases and J 5 bases, leaving 16 bases between the germline ends. The CDR3 runs to 16 residues. The germline V gene encodes CDR1 LGHNA and CDR2 YSLEER. The CDR3 DNA sequence: TGCGCCAGCAGCCAAGATCGGCAGGGGAATGGTTATGGCTACACCTTC. Protein product: CASSQDRQGNGYGYTF.

This sequence joins TRBV6-6 and TRBJ2-3; no firm D call. Germline CDR1 MNHNY, CDR2 SVGAGI (reference sequence). The germline V and J ends were trimmed by 2 bases and 5 bases, with 2 bases remaining between them. The CDR3 sequence is 11 residues long. The CDR3 bases are TGTGCCAGCAGTTACATAGATACGCAGTATTTT. It translates to CASSYIDTQYF.

V gene TRBV4-3 combines with J gene TRBJ1-1; D unresolved. V gave up 0 bases and J gave up 0 bases, with 20 bases separating them. Germline values: CDR1 LGHNA, CDR2 YSLEER. The CDR3 totals 19 residues. The CDR3 nucleotides read TGCGCCAGCAGCCAAGATCTGTGGAACTCAAACGGGGTGAACACTGAAGCTTTCTTT. Its protein is CASSQDLWNSNGVNTEAFF.

The chain has TRBV18 and TRBJ1-4, with D tentatively TRBD1 (5 bases). V lost 3 bases and J 8 bases, leaving 13 bases between the germline ends. The V gene's germline CDR1 is KGHSH and CDR2 LQKENI. The CDR3 runs 14 residues. CDR3 loop: CASSPHSKGEKLFF. Written as DNA, the CDR3 is TGTGCCAGCTCACCCCACTCTAAGGGGGAAAAACTGTTTTTT. The full variable domain, its missing parts supplied by reference TRBV18 and TRBJ1-4, is NAGVMQNPRHLVRRRGQEARLRCSPMKGHSHVYWYRQLPEEGLKFMVYLQKENIIDESGMPKERFSAEFPKEGPSILRIQQVVRGDSAAYFCASSPHSKGEKLFFGSGTQLSVL.

V gene TRBV10-3 combines with J gene TRBJ1-4, with a weak D call TRBD1 (5 bases). The V end was cut by 6 bases, the J end by 8 bases, with 22 bases between. Germline CDR1 and CDR2: ENHRY and SYGVKD. This CDR3 spans 16 amino acids. CDR3 sequence (DNA): TGTGCCATCAGGAAGGGCAACAGCGCCGGGACGGAAAAACTGTTTTTT. It encodes CAIRKGNSAGTEKLFF.

This clone was detected only a few times. This chain's CDR3 is CASHSGGTNEKLFF. The CDR3, as DNA: TGTGCCAGCCACTCAGGGGGGACTAATGAAAAACTGTTTTTT. The genes are TRBV19 and TRBJ1-4; 7 nucleotides match TRBD1. The CDR3 length is 14 residues. Germline CDR1 is LNHDA and CDR2 is SQIVND (reference sequence). Germline trimming cut 9 bases from V and 2 bases from J; bases unmatched to any gene: 6.

The genes are TRBV5-1 and TRBJ2-5; D is uncertain. The V gene's germline CDR1 is SGHRS and CDR2 YFSETQ. The CDR3 consists of 14 residues. The germline V and J ends were trimmed by 0 bases and 2 bases, with 8 bases remaining between them. CDR3 sequence (DNA): TGCGCCAGCAGCTTGGCCCCAGTACAAGAGACCCAGTACTTC. It specifies CASSLAPVQETQYF.

The V and J genes are TRBV28 and TRBJ2-1; 9 nucleotides line up with TRBD2. V was pared by 6 bases and J by 3 bases, with 9 bases of the junction left unmatched. The CDR3 is made up of 16 amino acids. The germline gives CDR1 MDHEN, CDR2 SYDVKM. This chain's CDR3 is CASSSPYSGGYNEQFF. The CDR3 DNA reads as TGTGCCAGCAGCTCCCCCTATAGCGGGGGCTACAATGAGCAGTTCTTC. Variable domain in full (rest from reference TRBV28 and TRBJ2-1): DVKVTQSSRYLVKRTGEKVFLECVQDMDHENMFWYRQDPGLGLRLIYFSYDVKMKEKGDIPEGYSVSREKKERFSLILESASTNQTSMYLCASSSPYSGGYNEQFFGPGTRLTVL.

The chain joins TRBV6-6 to TRBJ1-4; 7 bases are shared with TRBD1. The CDR3 has 15 residues. The V gene's germline CDR1 is MNHNY and CDR2 SVGAGI (reference sequence). Trimming cost V 10 bases and J 6 bases; bases outside gene matches: 14. In nucleotides, the CDR3 is TGTGCCACCTCGACAGGGACGCAACGGGATGAAAAACTGTTTTTT. Translating it yields CATSTGTQRDEKLFF.

The V gene is TRBV4-3, the J gene TRBJ1-3; TRBD1 agrees at 7 bases. Germline V gene data show CDR1 as LGHNA and CDR2 as YSLEER. V shed 2 bases and J 0 bases; nucleotides not matched to a gene: 4. This CDR3 has 16 residues. Here the CDR3 reads CASSQRGQSSGNTIYF. The DNA of the CDR3 is TGCGCCAGCAGCCAAAGGGGGCAGAGCTCTGGAAACACCATATATTTT.

J is TRBJ2-2 and V is TRBV6-5; no clear D gene. CDR3 length: 14 amino acids. Trimming took off 6 bases at V and 1 base at J, with 9 bases between the two ends. Germline V gene lookup returns CDR1 MNHEY and CDR2 SVGAGI. The CDR3 is CASRRTLNTGELFF. DNA of the CDR3: TGTGCCAGCAGAAGGACCTTGAACACCGGGGAGCTGTTTTTT.

This chain uses TRBV28 with TRBJ2-1, with unresolved D. V lost 5 bases, J lost 8 bases, and 7 bases lay in between. Germline-derived CDR1 and CDR2 are MDHEN and SYDVKM. The CDR3 is 11 residues long. CDR3 nucleotide sequence: TGTGCCAGCAGTAGAAGATATGAGCAGTTCTTC. Protein sequence: CASSRRYEQFF.

This clone was seen only a few times. The chain has TRBV7-8 and TRBJ2-1; unclear D gene. Germline V CDR1 and CDR2: SGHVS, FQNEAQ. This CDR3 has 12 amino acids. Trimming left V 5 bases short and J 9 bases short, with 11 bases between. The CDR3: CASSLTFSEQFF. In nucleotides, the CDR3 is TGTGCCAGCAGCCTCACTTTTAGTGAGCAGTTCTTC.

The chain is built from TRBV7-2 and TRBJ2-7; 9 bases match TRBD1. J was trimmed by 3 bases and V by 5 bases; bases with no gene match: 8. The germline CDR1 and CDR2 sequences are SGHTA and FQGNSA. The CDR3 is made up of 15 amino acids. CDR3 bases: TGTGCCAGCAGCCCGGCCGGGACAGGGCTCTACGAGCAGTACTTC. Translated: CASSPAGTGLYEQYF.

This sequence joins TRBV5-6 and TRBJ2-7, with a weak D call TRBD1 (6 bases). V lost 0 bases and J lost 3, with 13 bases in between. The CDR3 totals 15 residues. CDR1 and CDR2 from the germline V gene are SGHDT and YYEEEE. The CDR3, as DNA: TGTGCCAGCAGCTTGGCAGGACAGCCGATCTACGAGCAGTACTTC. Amino acid sequence: CASSLAGQPIYEQYF.

The gene calls are TRBV5-1 and TRBJ1-1, with D possibly being TRBD1 (6 bases). Germline CDR1 reads SGHRS; CDR2 reads YFSETQ. Trimming pared 0 bases from V and 0 bases from J, leaving 6 bases between. This CDR3 is built from 14 residues. The DNA for the CDR3 is TGCGCCAGCAGCTTGGAGGGGGTGAACACTGAAGCTTTCTTT. This gives the protein CASSLEGVNTEAFF.

The V and J genes are TRBV29-1 and TRBJ2-3, with 7 bases that match TRBD1. V dropped 5 bases and J dropped 6; count of bases not matched to a gene: 5. Germline values: CDR1 SQVTM, CDR2 ANQGSEA. This CDR3 has 12 amino acids. CDR3 region: CSVLRGMDTQYF. Written as DNA, the CDR3 is TGCAGCGTTCTCAGGGGGATGGATACGCAGTATTTT.

V and J are TRBV28 and TRBJ2-7; weak D call: TRBD1 (6 bases). The V gene's germline CDR1 is MDHEN and CDR2 SYDVKM. The CDR3 runs to 16 residues. Trimming pared 7 bases from V and 0 bases from J, leaving 19 bases between. As DNA, the CDR3 is TGTGCCAGCATTCAATCGGGACACTTGAGCTCCTACGAGCAGTACTTC. This translates into CASIQSGHLSSYEQYF.

The chain uses TRBV12-5 and TRBJ1-4; 12 bases fit TRBD1. In germline, CDR1 is LGHNT, CDR2 FRNRAP. The CDR3 loop spans 17 amino acids. Unmatched junction bases numbered 5, after V lost 0 bases and J lost 6 bases. The CDR3 DNA is TGTGCTAGTGGTTTGGTCGGGACAGGGGGCAAGGATGAAAAACTGTTTTTT. Its translation: CASGLVGTGGKDEKLFF.

J is TRBJ2-5 and V is TRBV23-1, with D perhaps TRBD1 (6 bases). TRBV23-1 is designated an ORF whose function remains uncertain. With 8 bases removed from V and 0 bases from J, the gap between germline ends came to 16 bases. The CDR3 sequence is 15 residues long. The CDR3 DNA follows: TGCGCCAGCCCCAGGGAAAGGGGGAACCAAGAGACCCAGTACTTC. Its translation is CASPRERGNQETQYF.

This chain connects TRBV6-5 to TRBJ1-4; the match to TRBD1 covers 9 bases. Germline CDR1 MNHEY, CDR2 SVGAGI. V lost 11 bases and J lost 6; bases outside the gene matches: 4. CDR3 size: 12 residues. This chain's CDR3 is CACRDRDEKLFF. The CDR3 DNA reads TGTGCCTGCCGGGACAGGGATGAAAAACTGTTTTTT.

The J gene is TRBJ1-6, the V gene TRBV18; weak D call: TRBD1 (6 bases). The germline V gene has CDR1 KGHSH and CDR2 LQKENI. The V gene lost 3 bases and the J gene lost 9 bases, with 24 bases spanning the gap. The CDR3 consists of 18 residues. The CDR3 sequence is CASSPTRRQVRGISPLHF. Here the CDR3 DNA reads TGTGCCAGCTCACCTACCCGCAGACAGGTCCGTGGGATTTCACCCCTCCACTTT. The full variable domain, rest sourced from reference TRBV18 and TRBJ1-6, is NAGVMQNPRHLVRRRGQEARLRCSPMKGHSHVYWYRQLPEEGLKFMVYLQKENIIDESGMPKERFSAEFPKEGPSILRIQQVVRGDSAAYFCASSPTRRQVRGISPLHFGNGTRLTVT.

The gene calls are TRBV7-2 and TRBJ2-2, with 10 positions matching TRBD2. CDR1 and CDR2 (germline): SGHTA, FQGNSA. The CDR3 is made up of 16 amino acids. Germline trimming cut 5 bases from V and 7 bases from J; bases unmatched to any gene: 10. CDR3 sequence: CASSDLAGVISGELFF. The CDR3 DNA is TGTGCCAGCAGCGATCTAGCGGGAGTCATAAGCGGGGAGCTGTTTTTT.